The clone carrying this T cell receptor beta chain was found many times. The antigen remains undetermined. The data are from a study of T cells in Graves' hyperthyroidism and ophthalmopathy. Study-level findings and limits: Most expanded thyroid clonotypes above 0.001 also appeared in blood.

Aged 18 to 65, the patients had hyperthyroidism that was newly diagnosed and had lasted under 2 months. Each diagnosis was grounded in clinical symptoms, serum thyroxine and TRAb, thyroid ultrasound, and orbital computed tomography. Amplified TCR beta CDR3 regions came from RNA transcripts. The study used the HTBI primer set for a first-round RT-PCR of the TCR CDR3. MiXCR was run by TCRdb on the multiplex PCR reads, yielding one entry per CDR3 protein. The data show about 620,000 distinct CDR3 sequences, roughly 17% seen once. V lost 8 bases to trimming and J lost 5 bases; unmatched junction nucleotides: 6. The CDR3 runs 13 residues. Germline assignment: CDR1 SNHLY and CDR2 FYNNEI.

The clonotype was recovered from a woman aged 25-40 years with Graves' hyperthyroidism. The sample taken for sequencing was blood. V and J are TRBV2 and TRBJ2-7; TRBD1 matches 10 bases. CDR3 in amino acids: CASRDRGGHEQYF. For the CDR3, the DNA is TGTGCCAGCCGGGACAGGGGTGGACACGAGCAGTACTTC. Full variable domain (remainder filled in from reference TRBV2 and TRBJ2-7): EPEVTQTPSHQVTQMGQEVILRCVPISNHLYFYWYRQILGQKVEFLVSFYNNEISEKSEIFDDQFSVERPDGSNFTLKIRSTKLEDSAMYFCASRDRGGHEQYFGPGTRLTVT.